This record covers a single T cell receptor beta chain. Antigen unknown. Before the COVID-19 pandemic, during about 2010-2018, CD4+ T cells were taken from unexposed donors. Isolation of CD4+ T cells took place after about 10 days in culture. This sample stems from a study of CD4 T cells in relation to SARS-CoV-2 and coronaviruses. This CDR3 comprises 12 residues. Germline V gene sequence: CDR1 SQVTM, CDR2 ANQGSEA. With 3 bases removed from V and 14 bases from J, the gap between germline ends came to 17 bases. TCRdb's copy holds only in-frame clones and misses some; the assay was immunoSEQ multiplex PCR. The top ten hold around 16% of the sample, which has about 22,000 clones, 72% seen once.

The rearrangement links TRBV29-1 to TRBJ2-1, with a possible D match to TRBD2 (6 bases). The sequencing input was CD4+ T cells from PBMCs, cultured in vitro. This TCR derives from a human donor in good health. The CDR3 bases are TGCAGCGTTGATTTCGCTGCGGGGTTGGAGTTCTTC. Its protein is CSVDFAAGLEFF.